This TCR beta chain came from a study of blood T cell repertoires in COVID-19. Overall study context: Both acute and convalescent COVID-19 samples were obtained from the United States, Italy and Spain. The cDNA or gDNA used as material had been derived from T cells, B-cell-depleted T cells, or PBMCs.

Source study methods: Amplification from reference gene primers served as the basis for estimated nucleated cell counts. Data came from immunoSEQ multiplex PCR; TCRdb stores just in-frame clones and leaves some out. V, J and clone size reflect that table, while D and trimming were determined from the DNA. The sample consists of 90,000 to 110,000 clones, more than 80% of them appearing once. Looked up from germline, CDR1 is MGHDK and CDR2 is SYGVNS. V lost 8 bases and J lost 7; bases outside the gene matches: 11. This CDR3 spans 15 amino acids. What was sequenced was peripheral blood. The rearrangement links TRBV25-1 to TRBJ1-2, with 12 bases identical to TRBD1. This sequence was found in a woman in her 70s with acute or convalescent COVID-19. The CDR3, as DNA: TGTGCCAGCGCTCCGTGGGGACAGGGGGCGCTTGGCTACACCTTC. This encodes CASAPWGQGALGYTF.